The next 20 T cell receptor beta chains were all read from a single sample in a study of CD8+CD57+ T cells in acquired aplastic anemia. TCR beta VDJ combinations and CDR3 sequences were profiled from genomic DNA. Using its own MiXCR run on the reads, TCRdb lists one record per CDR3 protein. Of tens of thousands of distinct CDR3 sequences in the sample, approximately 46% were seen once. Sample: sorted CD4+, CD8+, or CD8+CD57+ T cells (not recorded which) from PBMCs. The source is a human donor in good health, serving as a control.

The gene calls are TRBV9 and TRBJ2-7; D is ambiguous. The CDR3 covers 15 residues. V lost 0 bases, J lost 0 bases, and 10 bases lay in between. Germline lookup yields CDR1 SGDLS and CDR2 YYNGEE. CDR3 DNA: TGTGCCAGCAGCGTAGGAGGATACGTCTCCTACGAGCAGTACTTC. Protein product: CASSVGGYVSYEQYF.

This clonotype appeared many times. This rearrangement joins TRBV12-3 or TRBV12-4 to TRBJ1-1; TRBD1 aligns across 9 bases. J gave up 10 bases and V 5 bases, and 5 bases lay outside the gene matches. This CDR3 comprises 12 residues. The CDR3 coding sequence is TGTGCCAGCAGTCCCGGGACAGGGATAGCTTTCTTT. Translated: CASSPGTGIAFF.

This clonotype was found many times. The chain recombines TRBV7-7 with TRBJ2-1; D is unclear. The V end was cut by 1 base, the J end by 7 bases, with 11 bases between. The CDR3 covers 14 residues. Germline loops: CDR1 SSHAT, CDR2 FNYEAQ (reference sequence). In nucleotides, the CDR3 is TGTGCCAGCAGCTTAGGGTCTACCCAAAATGAGCAGTTCTTC. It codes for CASSLGSTQNEQFF.

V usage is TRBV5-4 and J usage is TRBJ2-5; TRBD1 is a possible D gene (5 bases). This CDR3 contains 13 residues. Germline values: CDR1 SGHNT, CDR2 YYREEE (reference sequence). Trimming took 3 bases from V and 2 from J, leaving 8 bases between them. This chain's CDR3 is CASSSDIQETQYF. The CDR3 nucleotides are TGTGCCAGCAGCTCGGACATTCAAGAGACCCAGTACTTC. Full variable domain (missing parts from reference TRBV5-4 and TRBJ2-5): ETGVTQSPTHLIKTRGQQVTLRCSSQSGHNTVSWYQQALGQGPQFIFQYYREEENGRGNFPPRFSGLQFPNYSSELNVNALELDDSALYLCASSSDIQETQYFGPGTRLLVL.

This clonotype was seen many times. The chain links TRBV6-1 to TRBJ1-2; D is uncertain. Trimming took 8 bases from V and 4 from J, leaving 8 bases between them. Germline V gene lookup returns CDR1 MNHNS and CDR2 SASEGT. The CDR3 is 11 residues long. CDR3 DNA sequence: TGTGCCAGCTACACGGGCTATGGCTACACCTTC. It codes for CASYTGYGYTF.

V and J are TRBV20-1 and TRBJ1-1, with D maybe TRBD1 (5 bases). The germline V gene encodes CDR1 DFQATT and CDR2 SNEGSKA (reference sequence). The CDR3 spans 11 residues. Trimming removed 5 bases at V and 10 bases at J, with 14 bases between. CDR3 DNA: TGCAGTGCTCTTGGGGGGAGTGGAGCTTTCTTT. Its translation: CSALGGSGAFF.

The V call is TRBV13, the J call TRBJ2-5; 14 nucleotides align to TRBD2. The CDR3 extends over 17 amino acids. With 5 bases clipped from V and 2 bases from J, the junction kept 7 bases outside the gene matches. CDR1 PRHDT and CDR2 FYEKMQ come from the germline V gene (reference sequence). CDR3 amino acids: CASSLRTSGGFQETQYF. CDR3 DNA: TGTGCCAGCAGCCTGCGGACTAGCGGGGGGTTTCAAGAGACCCAGTACTTC.

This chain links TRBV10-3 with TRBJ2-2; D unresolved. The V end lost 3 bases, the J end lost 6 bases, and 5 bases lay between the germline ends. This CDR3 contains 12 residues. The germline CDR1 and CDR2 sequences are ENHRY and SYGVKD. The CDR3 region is CAISDGAGELFF. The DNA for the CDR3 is TGTGCCATCAGTGATGGGGCCGGGGAGCTGTTTTTT.

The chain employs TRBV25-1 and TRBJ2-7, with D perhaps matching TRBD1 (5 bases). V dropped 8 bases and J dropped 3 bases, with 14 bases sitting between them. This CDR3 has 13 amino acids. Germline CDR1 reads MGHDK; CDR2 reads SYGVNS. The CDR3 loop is CASSQGPNYEQYF. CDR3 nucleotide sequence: TGTGCCAGCTCTCAGGGTCCCAACTACGAGCAGTACTTC.

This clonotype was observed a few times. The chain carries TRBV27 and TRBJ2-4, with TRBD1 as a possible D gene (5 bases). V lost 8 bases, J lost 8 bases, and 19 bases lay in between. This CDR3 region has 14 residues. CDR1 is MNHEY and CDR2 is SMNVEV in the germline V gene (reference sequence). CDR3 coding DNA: TGTGCCAGCCTAGTTCGTCGGCAGGGTTACATTCAGTACTTC. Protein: CASLVRRQGYIQYF.

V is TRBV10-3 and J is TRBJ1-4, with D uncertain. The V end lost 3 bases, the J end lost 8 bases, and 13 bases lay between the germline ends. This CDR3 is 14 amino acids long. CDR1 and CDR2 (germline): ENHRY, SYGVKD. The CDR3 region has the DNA TGTGCCATCAGTGACAGCTCCCCGGAGGAAAAACTGTTTTTT. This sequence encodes CAISDSSPEEKLFF.

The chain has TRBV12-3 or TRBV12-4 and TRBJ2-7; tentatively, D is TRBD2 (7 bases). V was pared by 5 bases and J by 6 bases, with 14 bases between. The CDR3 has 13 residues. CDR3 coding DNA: TGTGCCAGCAGTGGGGAGGGGGGGCGCGAGCAGTACTTC. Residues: CASSGEGGREQYF.

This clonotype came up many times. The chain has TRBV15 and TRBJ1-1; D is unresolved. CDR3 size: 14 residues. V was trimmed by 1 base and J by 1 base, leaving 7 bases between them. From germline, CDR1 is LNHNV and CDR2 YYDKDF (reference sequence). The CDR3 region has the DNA TGTGCCACCAGCAGAGGGTCTCCGAACACTGAAGCTTTCTTT. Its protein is CATSRGSPNTEAFF.

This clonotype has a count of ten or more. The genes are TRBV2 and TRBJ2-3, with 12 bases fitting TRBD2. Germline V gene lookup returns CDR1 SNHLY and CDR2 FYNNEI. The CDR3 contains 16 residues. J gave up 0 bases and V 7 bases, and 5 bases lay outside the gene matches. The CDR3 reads CASTWTSGDSTDTQYF. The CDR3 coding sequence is TGTGCCAGCACCTGGACTAGCGGGGACAGCACAGATACGCAGTATTTT.

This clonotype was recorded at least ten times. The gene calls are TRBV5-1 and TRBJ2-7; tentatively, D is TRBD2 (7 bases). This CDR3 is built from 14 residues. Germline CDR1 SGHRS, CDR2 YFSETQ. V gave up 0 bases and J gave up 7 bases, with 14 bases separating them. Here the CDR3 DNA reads TGCGCCAGCAGCTTGGTGGCGGGGGCCGGTGAGCAGTACTTC. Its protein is CASSLVAGAGEQYF. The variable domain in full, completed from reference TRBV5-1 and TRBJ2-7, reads KAGVTQTPRYLIKTRGQQVTLSCSPISGHRSVSWYQQTPGQGLQFLFEYFSETQRNKGNFPGRFSGRQFSNSRSEMNVSTLELGDSALYLCASSLVAGAGEQYFGPGTRLTVT.

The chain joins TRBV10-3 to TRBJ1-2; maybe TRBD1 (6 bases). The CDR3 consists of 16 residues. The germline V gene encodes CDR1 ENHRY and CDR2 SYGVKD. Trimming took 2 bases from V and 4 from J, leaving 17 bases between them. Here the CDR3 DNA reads TGTGCCATCAGTGAGCGAATAGATGAACAGGGCTATGGCTACACCTTC. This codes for CAISERIDEQGYGYTF.

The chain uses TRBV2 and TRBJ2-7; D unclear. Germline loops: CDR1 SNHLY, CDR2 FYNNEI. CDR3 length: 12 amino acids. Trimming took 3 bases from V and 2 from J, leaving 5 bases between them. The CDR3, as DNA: TGTGCCAGCAGTGACAGAACCTACGAGCAGTACTTC. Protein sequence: CASSDRTYEQYF.

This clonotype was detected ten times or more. For the CDR3, the DNA is TGTGCCTGGAGTACGACAGGGGCCGAGCAGTACTTC. Translated: CAWSTTGAEQYF. J is TRBJ2-7 and V is TRBV30, with 8 nucleotides matching TRBD1. This CDR3 comprises 12 residues. CDR1 is GTSNPN and CDR2 is SVGIG in the germline V gene (reference sequence). The trim removed 2 bases at V and 6 bases at J, leaving 3 bases unmatched.

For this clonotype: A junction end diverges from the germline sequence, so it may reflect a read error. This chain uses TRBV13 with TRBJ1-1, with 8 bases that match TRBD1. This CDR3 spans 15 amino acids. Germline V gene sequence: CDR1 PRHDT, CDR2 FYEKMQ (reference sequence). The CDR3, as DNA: TGTGCCCGCAGCTTACCTGGACAGGGAGGGTCTGAAGCTTTCTTT. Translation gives CARSLPGQGGSEAFF. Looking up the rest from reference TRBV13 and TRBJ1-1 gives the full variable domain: AAGVIQSPRHLIKEKRETATLKCYPIPRHDTVYWYQQGPGQDPQFLISFYEKMQSDKGSIPDRFSAQQFSDYHSELNMSSLELGDSALYFCARSLPGQGGSEAFFGQGTRLTVV.

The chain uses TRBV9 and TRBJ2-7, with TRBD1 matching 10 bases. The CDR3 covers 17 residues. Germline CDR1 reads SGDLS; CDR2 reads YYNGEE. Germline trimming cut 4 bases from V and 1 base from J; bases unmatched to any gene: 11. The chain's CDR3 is CASSSQTGTGVSYEQYF. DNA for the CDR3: TGTGCCAGCAGCTCTCAGACCGGGACAGGGGTATCCTACGAGCAGTACTTC.